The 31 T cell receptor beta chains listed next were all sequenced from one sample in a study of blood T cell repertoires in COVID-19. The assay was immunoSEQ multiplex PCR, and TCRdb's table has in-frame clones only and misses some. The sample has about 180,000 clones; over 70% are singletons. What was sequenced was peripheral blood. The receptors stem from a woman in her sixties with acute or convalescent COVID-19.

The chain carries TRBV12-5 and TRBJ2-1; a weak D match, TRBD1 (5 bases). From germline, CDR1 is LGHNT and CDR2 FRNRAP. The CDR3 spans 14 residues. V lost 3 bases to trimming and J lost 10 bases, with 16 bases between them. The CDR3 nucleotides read TGTGCTAGTGGTTTAGCCAGGGCTCCGCAGGAGCAGTTCTTC. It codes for CASGLARAPQEQFF.

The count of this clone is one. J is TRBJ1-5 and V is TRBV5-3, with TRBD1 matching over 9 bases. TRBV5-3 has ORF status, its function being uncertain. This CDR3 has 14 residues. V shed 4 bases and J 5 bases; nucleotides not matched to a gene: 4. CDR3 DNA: TGTGCCAGAAGCCAAGACAGGGGGGATCAGCCCCAGCATTTT. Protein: CARSQDRGDQPQHF.

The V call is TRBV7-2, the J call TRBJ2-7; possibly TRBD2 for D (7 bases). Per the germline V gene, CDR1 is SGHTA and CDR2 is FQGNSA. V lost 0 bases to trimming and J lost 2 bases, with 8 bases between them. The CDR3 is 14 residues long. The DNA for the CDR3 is TGTGCCAGCAGCTTAGCAGGGGGGGCCTACGAGCAGTACTTC. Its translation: CASSLAGGAYEQYF.

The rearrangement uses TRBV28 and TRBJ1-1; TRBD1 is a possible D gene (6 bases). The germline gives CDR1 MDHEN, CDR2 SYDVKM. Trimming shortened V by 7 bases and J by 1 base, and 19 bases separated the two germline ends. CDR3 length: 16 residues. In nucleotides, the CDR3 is TGTGCCAGCACCGGCGTACAGGGAAGTGGGAACACTGAAGCTTTCTTT. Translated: CASTGVQGSGNTEAFF.

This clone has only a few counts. In DNA, the CDR3 is TGCGCCAGCAGCCAAGATGAGCAGGGGGTGGATACGCAGTATTTT. Its protein product is CASSQDEQGVDTQYF. The chain joins TRBV4-3 to TRBJ2-3; 7 bases map to TRBD1. CDR1 is LGHNA, CDR2 YSLEER, per germline. The CDR3 sequence is 15 residues long. The J segment lost 6 bases and the V segment lost 0 bases, leaving 6 bases of the junction unmatched.

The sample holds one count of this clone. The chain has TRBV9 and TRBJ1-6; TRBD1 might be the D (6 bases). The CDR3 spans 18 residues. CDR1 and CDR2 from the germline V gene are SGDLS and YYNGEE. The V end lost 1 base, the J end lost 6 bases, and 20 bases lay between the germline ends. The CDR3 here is CASSVTPLAGASNSPLHF. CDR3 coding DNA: TGTGCCAGCAGCGTAACCCCCTTGGCGGGGGCCTCTAATTCACCCCTCCACTTT. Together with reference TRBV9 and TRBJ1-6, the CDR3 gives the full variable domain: DSGVTQTPKHLITATGQRVTLRCSPRSGDLSVYWYQQSLDQGLQFLIQYYNGEERAKGNILERFSAQQFPDLHSELNLSSLELGDSALYFCASSVTPLAGASNSPLHFGNGTRLTVT.

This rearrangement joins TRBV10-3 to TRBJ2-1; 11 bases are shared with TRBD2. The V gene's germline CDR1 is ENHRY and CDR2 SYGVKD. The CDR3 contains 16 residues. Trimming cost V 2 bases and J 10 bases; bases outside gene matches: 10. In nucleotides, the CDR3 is TGTGCCATCAGTGAGGAGTTAGCGGGGGGGAGGTCGGAGCAGTTCTTC. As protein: CAISEELAGGRSEQFF.

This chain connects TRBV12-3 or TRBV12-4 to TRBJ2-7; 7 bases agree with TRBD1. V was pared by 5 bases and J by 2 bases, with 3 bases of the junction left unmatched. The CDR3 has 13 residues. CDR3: CASSQTGPYEQYF. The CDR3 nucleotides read TGTGCCAGCAGTCAGACAGGGCCCTACGAGCAGTACTTC.

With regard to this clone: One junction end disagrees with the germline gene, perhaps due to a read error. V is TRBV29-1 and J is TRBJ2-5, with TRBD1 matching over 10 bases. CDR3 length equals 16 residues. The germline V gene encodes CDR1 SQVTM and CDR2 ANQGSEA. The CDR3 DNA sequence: TGCAGCGTCGAAGGGCGGGACAGGGGTTTCTTAGGGTCCCAGTACTTC. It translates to CSVEGRDRGFLGSQYF.

As DNA, the CDR3 is TGTGCCAGCTCAACATCAGGGTCCGATGCTTTCTTT. Its protein product is CASSTSGSDAFF. The chain is built from TRBV18 and TRBJ1-1, with a possible D match to TRBD1 (5 bases). The germline gives CDR1 KGHSH, CDR2 LQKENI. Trimming removed 5 bases from V and 11 bases from J, with 15 bases in between. The CDR3 spans 12 residues.

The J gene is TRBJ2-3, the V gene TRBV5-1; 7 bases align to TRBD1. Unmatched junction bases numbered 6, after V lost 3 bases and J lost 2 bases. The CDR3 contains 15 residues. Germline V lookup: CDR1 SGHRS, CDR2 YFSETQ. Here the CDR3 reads CASSSTGITTDTQYF. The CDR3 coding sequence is TGCGCCAGCAGCTCGACAGGGATTACCACAGATACGCAGTATTTT.

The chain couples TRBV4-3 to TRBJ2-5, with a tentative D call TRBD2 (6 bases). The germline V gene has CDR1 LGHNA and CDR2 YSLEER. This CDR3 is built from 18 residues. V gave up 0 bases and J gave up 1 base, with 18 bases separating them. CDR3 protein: CASSQEPVLGTFQETQYF. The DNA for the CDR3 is TGCGCCAGCAGCCAAGAGCCCGTTCTAGGGACTTTCCAAGAGACCCAGTACTTC.

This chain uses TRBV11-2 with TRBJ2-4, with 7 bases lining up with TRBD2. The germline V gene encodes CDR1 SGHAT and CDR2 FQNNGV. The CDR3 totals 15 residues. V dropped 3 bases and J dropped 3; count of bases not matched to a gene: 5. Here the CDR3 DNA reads TGTGCCAGCAGCTTTACAGGACTAGACAAAAACATTCAGTACTTC. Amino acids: CASSFTGLDKNIQYF.

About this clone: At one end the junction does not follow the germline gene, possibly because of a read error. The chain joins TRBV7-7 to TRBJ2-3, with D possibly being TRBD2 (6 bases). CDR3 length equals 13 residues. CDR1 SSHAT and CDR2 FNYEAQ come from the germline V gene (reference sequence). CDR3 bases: TGTGCTAGCAGCTTAGCCCGACTAGAAACGCAGTATTTT. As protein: CASSLARLETQYF.

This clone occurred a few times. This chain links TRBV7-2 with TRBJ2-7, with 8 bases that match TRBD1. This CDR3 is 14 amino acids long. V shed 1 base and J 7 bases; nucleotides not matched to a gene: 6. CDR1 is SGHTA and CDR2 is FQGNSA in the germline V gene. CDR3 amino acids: CASSLGTGSGEQYF. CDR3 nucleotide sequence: TGTGCCAGCAGCTTAGGGACAGGGTCTGGGGAGCAGTACTTC.

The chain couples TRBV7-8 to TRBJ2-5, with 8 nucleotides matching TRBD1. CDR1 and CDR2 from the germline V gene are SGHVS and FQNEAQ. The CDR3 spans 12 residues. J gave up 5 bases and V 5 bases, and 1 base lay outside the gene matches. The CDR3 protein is CASSRDRETQYF. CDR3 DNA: TGTGCCAGCAGCCGGGACAGGGAGACCCAGTACTTC.

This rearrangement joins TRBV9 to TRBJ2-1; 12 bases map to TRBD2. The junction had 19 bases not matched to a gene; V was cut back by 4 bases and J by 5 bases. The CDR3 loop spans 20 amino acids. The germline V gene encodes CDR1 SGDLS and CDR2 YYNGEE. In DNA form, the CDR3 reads TGTGCCAGCAGCTATCAGGGCGGGCTAGCGGGGGGGCCCATCGACAATGAGCAGTTCTTC. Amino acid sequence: CASSYQGGLAGGPIDNEQFF.

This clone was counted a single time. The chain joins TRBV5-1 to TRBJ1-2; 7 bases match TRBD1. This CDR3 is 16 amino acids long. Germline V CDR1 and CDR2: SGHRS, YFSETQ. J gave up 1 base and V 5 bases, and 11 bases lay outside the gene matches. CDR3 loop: CASSFTTGTVNYGYTF. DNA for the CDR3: TGCGCCAGCAGTTTTACGACAGGGACAGTTAACTATGGCTACACCTTC. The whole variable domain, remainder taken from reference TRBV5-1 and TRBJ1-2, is KAGVTQTPRYLIKTRGQQVTLSCSPISGHRSVSWYQQTPGQGLQFLFEYFSETQRNKGNFPGRFSGRQFSNSRSEMNVSTLELGDSALYLCASSFTTGTVNYGYTFGSGTRLTVV.

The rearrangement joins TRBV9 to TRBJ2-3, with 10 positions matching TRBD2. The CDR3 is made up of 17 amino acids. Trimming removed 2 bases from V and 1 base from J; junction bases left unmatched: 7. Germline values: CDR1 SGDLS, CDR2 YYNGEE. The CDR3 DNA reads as TGTGCCAGCAGCGTGGACCTAGCGGGGGTAGGCACAGATACGCAGTATTTT. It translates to CASSVDLAGVGTDTQYF.

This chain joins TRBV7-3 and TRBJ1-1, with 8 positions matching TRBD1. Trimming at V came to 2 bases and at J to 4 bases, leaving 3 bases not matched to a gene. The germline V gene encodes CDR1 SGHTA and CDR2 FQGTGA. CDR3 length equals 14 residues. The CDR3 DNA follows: TGTGCCAGCAGCTTATCCCAGGGGGCCACTGAAGCTTTCTTT. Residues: CASSLSQGATEAFF.

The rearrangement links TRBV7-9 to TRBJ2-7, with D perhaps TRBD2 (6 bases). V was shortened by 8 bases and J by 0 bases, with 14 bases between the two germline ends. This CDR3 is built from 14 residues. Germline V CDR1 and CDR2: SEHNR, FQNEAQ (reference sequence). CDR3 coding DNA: TGTGCCAGCGAAAGTGGAGGGAGCTCCTACGAGCAGTACTTC. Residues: CASESGGSSYEQYF.

The CDR3 loop reads CASSSGGALDTQYF. The DNA for the CDR3 is TGCGCCAGCAGTAGCGGGGGGGCCCTAGATACGCAGTATTTT. The chain carries TRBV10-1 and TRBJ2-3, with 10 bases matching TRBD2. V shed 5 bases, J shed 5 bases, and the junction held 4 bases outside the gene matches. This CDR3 is built from 14 residues. Per germline, CDR1 WNHNN and CDR2 SYGVQD (reference sequence).

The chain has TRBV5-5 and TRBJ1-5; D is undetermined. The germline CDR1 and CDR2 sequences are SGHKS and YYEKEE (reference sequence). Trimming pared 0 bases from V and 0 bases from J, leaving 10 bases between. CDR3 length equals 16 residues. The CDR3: CASSLGQVISNQPQHF. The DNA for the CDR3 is TGTGCCAGCAGCTTGGGGCAGGTTATTAGCAATCAGCCCCAGCATTTT.

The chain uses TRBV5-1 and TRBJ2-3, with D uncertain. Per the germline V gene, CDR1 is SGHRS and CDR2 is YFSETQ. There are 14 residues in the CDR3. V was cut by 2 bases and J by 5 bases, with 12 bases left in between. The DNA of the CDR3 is TGCGCCAGCAGCTTACGATCCACCGGAGATACGCAGTATTTT. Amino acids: CASSLRSTGDTQYF.

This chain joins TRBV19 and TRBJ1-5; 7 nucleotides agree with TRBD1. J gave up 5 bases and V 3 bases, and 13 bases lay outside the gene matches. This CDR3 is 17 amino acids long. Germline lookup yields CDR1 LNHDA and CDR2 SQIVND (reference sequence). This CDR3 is CASSIVLRGRRDQPQHF. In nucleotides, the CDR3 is TGTGCCAGTAGTATTGTCCTGAGGGGGCGCCGGGATCAGCCCCAGCATTTT. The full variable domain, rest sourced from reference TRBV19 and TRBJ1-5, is DGGITQSPKYLFRKEGQNVTLSCEQNLNHDAMYWYRQDPGQGLRLIYYSQIVNDFQKGDIAEGYSVSREKKESFPLTVTSAQKNPTAFYLCASSIVLRGRRDQPQHFGDGTRLSIL.

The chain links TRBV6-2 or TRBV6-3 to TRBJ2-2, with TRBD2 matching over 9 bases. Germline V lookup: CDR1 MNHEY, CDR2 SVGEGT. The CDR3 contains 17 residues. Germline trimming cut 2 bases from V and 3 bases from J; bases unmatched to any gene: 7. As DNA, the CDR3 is TGTGCCAGCAGTTACGAAGCGGGGGGCCCGGACACCGGGGAGCTGTTTTTT. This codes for CASSYEAGGPDTGELFF.

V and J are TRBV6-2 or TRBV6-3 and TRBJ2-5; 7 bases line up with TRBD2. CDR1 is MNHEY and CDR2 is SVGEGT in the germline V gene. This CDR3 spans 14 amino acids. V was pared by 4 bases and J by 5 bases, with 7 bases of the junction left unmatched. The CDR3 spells CASSSYREEETQYF. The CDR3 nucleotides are TGTGCCAGCAGTTCCTACCGGGAGGAGGAGACCCAGTACTTC.

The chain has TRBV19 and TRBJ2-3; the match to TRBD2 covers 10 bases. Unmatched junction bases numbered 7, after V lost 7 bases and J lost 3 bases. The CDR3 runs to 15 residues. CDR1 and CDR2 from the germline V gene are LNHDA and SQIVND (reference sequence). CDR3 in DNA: TGTGCCAGTACCCCTACTAGCGGGGAGACAGATACGCAGTATTTT. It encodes CASTPTSGETDTQYF.

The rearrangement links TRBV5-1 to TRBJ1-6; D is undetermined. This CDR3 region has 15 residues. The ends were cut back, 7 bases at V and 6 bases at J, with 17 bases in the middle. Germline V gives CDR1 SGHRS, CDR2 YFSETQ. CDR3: CASALLVGANSPLHF. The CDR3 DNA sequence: TGCGCCAGCGCGCTTTTGGTCGGAGCTAATTCACCCCTCCACTTT.

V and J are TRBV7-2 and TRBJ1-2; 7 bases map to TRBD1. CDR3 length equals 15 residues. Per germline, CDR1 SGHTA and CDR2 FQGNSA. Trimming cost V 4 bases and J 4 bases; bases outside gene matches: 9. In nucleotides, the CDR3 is TGTGCCAGCAGCTGGAGACAGGGAATGGCCTATGGCTACACCTTC. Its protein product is CASSWRQGMAYGYTF.

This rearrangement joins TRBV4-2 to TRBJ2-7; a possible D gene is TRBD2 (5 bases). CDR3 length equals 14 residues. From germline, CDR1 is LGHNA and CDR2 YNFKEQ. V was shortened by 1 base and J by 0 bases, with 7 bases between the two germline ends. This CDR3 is CASSQGGISYEQYF. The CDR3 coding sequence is TGTGCCAGCAGCCAAGGAGGGATCTCCTACGAGCAGTACTTC.